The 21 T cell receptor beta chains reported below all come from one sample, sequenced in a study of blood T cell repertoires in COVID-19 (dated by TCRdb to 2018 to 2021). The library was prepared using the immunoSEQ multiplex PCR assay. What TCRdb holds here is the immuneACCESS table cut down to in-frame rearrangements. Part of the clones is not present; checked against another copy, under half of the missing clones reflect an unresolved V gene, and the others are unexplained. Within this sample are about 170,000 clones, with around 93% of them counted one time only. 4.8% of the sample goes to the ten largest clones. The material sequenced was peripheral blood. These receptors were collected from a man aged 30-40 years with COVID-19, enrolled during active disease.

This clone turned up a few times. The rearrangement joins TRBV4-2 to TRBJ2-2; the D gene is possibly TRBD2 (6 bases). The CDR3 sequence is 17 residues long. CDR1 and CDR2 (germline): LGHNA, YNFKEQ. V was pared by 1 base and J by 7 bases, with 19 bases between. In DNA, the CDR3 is TGTGCCAGCAGCCAAGGTTCGTCTCCCCGAGCGGGCGGGGAGCTGTTTTTT. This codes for CASSQGSSPRAGGELFF.

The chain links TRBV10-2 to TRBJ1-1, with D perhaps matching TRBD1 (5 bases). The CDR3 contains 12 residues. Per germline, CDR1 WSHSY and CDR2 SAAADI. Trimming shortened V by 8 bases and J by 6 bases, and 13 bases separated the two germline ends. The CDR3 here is CASGNLGAEAFF. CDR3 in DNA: TGCGCCAGCGGAAACTTAGGGGCTGAAGCTTTCTTT.

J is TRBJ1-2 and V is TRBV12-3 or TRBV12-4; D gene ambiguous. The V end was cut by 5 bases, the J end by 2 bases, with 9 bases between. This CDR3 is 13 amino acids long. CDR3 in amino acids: CASSPDGNYGYTF. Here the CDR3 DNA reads TGTGCCAGCAGTCCTGACGGGAACTATGGCTACACCTTC.

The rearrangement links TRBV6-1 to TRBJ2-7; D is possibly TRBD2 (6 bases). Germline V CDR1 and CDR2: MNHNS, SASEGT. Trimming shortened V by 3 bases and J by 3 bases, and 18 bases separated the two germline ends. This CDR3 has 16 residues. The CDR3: CASSDKNSGPDYEQYF. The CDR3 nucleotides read TGTGCCAGCAGTGACAAGAACAGCGGGCCTGACTACGAGCAGTACTTC.

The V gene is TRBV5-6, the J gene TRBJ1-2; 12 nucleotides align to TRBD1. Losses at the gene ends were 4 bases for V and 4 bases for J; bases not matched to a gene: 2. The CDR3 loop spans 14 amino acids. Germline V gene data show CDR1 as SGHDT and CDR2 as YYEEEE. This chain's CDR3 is CASSRGQGAYGYTF. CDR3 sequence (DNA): TGTGCCAGCAGCCGGGGACAGGGGGCCTATGGCTACACCTTC.

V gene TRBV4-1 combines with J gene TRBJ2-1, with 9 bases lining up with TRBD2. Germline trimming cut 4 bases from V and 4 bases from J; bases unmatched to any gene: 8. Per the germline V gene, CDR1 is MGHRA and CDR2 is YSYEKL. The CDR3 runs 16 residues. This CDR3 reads CASSPTAGGKYNEQFF. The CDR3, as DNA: TGCGCCAGCAGCCCCACGGCGGGGGGGAAATACAATGAGCAGTTCTTC.

This CDR3 reads CAGVKRQYRNEQFF. The CDR3 DNA follows: TGTGCCGGAGTAAAGAGACAGTACCGTAATGAGCAGTTCTTC. V usage is TRBV27 and J usage is TRBJ2-1, with D perhaps matching TRBD1 (5 bases). The length of the CDR3 is 14 residues. Trimming removed 11 bases from V and 7 bases from J, with 21 bases in between. Germline V gene lookup returns CDR1 MNHEY and CDR2 SMNVEV (reference sequence).

In DNA form, the CDR3 reads TGCGCCAGCAGCCAAGTGACGGGTCCTGGAAACACCATATATTTT. It encodes CASSQVTGPGNTIYF. This chain connects TRBV4-3 to TRBJ1-3; D is unresolved. Trimming pared 1 base from V and 2 bases from J, leaving 9 bases between. The CDR3 extends over 15 amino acids. Per germline, CDR1 LGHNA and CDR2 YSLEER.

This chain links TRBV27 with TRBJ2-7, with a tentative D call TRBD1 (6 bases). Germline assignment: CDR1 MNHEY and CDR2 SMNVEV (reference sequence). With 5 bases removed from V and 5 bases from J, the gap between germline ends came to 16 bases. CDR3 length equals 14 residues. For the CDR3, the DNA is TGTGCCAGCAGTGCAAGGGACATGATTGACGAGCAGTACTTC. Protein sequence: CASSARDMIDEQYF.

The CDR3 is CASSTRLADEQFF. The CDR3 coding sequence is TGTGCCAGCAGCACTCGACTAGCAGATGAGCAGTTCTTC. The chain recombines TRBV7-3 with TRBJ2-1, with 7 positions matching TRBD2. Germline V gene lookup returns CDR1 SGHTA and CDR2 FQGTGA. There are 13 residues in the CDR3. V was clipped by 5 bases and J by 8 bases; unmatched bases: 6.

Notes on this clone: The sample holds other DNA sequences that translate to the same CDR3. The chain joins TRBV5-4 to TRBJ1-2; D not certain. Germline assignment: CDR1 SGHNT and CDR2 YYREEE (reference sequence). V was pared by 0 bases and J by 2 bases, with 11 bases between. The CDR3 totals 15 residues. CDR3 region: CASSLGAAANYGYTF. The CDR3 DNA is TGTGCCAGCAGCTTGGGGGCTGCCGCAAACTATGGCTACACCTTC.

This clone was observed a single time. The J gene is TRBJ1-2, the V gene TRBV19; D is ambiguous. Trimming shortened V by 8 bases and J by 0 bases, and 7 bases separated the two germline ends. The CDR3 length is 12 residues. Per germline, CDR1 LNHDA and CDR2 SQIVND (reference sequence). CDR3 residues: CASAYSNYGYTF. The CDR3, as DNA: TGTGCCAGTGCGTACTCTAACTATGGCTACACCTTC.

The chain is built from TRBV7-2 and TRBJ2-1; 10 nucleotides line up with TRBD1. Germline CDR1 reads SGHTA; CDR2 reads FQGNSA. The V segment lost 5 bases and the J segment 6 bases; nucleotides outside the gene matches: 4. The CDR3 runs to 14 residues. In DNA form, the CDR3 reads TGTGCCAGCAGCAGGGGACAGGGGAGCAATGAGCAGTTCTTC. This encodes CASSRGQGSNEQFF.

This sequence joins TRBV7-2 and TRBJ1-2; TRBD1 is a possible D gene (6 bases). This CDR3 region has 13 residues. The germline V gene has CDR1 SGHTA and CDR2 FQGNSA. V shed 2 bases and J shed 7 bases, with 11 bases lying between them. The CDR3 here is CASSLLGAGGYTF. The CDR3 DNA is TGTGCCAGCAGCTTACTGGGGGCAGGTGGCTACACCTTC.

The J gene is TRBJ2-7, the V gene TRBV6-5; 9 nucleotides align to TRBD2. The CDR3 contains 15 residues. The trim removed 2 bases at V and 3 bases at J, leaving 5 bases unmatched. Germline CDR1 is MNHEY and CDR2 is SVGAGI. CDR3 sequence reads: CASSYGAGGSYEQYF. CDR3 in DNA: TGTGCCAGCAGTTACGGAGCGGGAGGTAGCTACGAGCAGTACTTC.

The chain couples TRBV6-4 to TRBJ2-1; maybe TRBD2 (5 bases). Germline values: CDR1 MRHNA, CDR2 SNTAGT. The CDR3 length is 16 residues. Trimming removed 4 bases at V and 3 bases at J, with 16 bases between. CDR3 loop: CASSVGWEPNYNEQFF. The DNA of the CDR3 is TGTGCCAGCAGTGTGGGGTGGGAGCCAAACTACAATGAGCAGTTCTTC.

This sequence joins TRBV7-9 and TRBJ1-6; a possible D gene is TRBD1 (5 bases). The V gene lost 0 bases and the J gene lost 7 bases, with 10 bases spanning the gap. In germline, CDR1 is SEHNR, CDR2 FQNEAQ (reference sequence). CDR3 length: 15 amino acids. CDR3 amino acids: CASSLAQAGNSPLHF. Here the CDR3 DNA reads TGTGCCAGCAGCTTAGCACAGGCAGGGAATTCACCCCTCCACTTT. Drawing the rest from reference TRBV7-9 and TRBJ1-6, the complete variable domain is DTGVSQNPRHKITKRGQNVTFRCDPISEHNRLYWYRQTLGQGPEFLTYFQNEAQLEKSRLLSDRFSAERPKGSFSTLEIQRTEQGDSAMYLCASSLAQAGNSPLHFGNGTRLTVT.

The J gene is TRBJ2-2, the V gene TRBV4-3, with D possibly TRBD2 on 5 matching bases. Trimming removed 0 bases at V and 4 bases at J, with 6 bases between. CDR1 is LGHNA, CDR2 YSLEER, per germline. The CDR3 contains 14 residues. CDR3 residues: CASSQDGITGELFF. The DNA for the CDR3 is TGCGCCAGCAGCCAAGACGGGATCACCGGGGAGCTGTTTTTT.

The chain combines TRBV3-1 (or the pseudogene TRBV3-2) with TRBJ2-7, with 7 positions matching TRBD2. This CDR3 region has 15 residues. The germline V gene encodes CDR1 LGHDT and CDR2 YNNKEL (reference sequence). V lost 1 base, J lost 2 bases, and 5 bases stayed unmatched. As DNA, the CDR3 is TGTGCCAGCAGCCAAGGAGGCGGGAGAACCTACGAGCAGTACTTC. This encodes CASSQGGGRTYEQYF.

CDR3 sequence: CAAGGNEQFF. In DNA, the CDR3 is TGTGCCGCGGGAGGGAATGAGCAGTTCTTC. The rearrangement joins TRBV19 to TRBJ2-1; 9 nucleotides line up with TRBD2. The CDR3 length is 10 residues. With 11 bases clipped from V and 7 bases from J, the junction kept 0 bases outside the gene matches. CDR1 is LNHDA, CDR2 SQIVND, per germline (reference sequence).

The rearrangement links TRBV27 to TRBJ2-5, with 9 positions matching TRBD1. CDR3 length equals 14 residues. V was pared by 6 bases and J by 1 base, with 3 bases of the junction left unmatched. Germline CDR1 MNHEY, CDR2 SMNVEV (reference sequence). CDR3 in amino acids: CASSDRGVQETQYF. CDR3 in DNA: TGTGCCAGCAGCGACAGGGGGGTCCAAGAGACCCAGTACTTC.